The clone carrying this T cell receptor (beta chain) showed up just a few times. Its antigen is unknown. The data stem from a study of response to subunit inactivated influenza vaccine. Overall study findings and caveats: Each seasonal influenza vaccination, the authors suggested, recruits few new T cells.

The germline V gene has CDR1 SGHTA and CDR2 FQGTGA. With 1 base removed from V and 2 bases from J, the gap between germline ends came to 11 bases. CDR3 length: 15 residues. TCRdb passed the RT-PCR reads through MiXCR, listing each CDR3 protein once. The table includes approximately 500,000 distinct CDR3 sequences, 11% to 15% detected once. The V call is TRBV7-3, the J call TRBJ2-5; D not certain. The TCR comes from a middle-aged man who received an inactivated influenza vaccine. The starting material was PBMCs from blood, obtained 11 to 12 days after vaccination. The CDR3 spells CASSLNPGQQETQYF. CDR3 nucleotide sequence: TGTGCCAGCAGCTTAAATCCGGGCCAACAAGAGACCCAGTACTTC.